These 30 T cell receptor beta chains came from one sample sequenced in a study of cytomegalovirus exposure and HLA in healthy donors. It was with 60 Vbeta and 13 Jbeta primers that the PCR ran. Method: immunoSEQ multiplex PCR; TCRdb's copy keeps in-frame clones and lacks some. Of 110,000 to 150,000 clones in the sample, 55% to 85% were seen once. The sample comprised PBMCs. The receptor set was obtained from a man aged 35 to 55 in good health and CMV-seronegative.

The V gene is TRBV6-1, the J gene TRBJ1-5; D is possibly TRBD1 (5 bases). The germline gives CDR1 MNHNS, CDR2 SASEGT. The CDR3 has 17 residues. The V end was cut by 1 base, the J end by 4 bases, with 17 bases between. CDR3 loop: CASSEGWGERANQPQHF. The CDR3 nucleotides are TGTGCCAGCAGTGAAGGGTGGGGGGAAAGGGCAAATCAGCCCCAGCATTTT.

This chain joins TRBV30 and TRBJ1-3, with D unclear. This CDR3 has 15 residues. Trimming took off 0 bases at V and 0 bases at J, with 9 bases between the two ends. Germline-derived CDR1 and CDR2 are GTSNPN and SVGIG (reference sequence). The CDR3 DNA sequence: TGTGCCTGGAGTGTACTGAAATACTCTGGAAACACCATATATTTT. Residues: CAWSVLKYSGNTIYF.

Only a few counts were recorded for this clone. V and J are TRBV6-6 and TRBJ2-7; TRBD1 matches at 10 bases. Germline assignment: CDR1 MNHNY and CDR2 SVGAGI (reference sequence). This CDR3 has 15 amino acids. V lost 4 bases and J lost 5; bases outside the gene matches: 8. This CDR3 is CASSSSGQGIDEQYF. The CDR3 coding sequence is TGTGCCAGCAGTTCCTCGGGACAGGGGATCGACGAGCAGTACTTC.

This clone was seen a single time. CDR3 DNA sequence: TGTGCCAGCAGCCCGGACAACTACGAAAAGCAGTACTTC. Its translation is CASSPDNYEKQYF. This chain links TRBV5-5 with TRBJ2-7; possible D gene TRBD1, 5 bases. Germline loops: CDR1 SGHKS, CDR2 YYEKEE (reference sequence). V lost 4 bases and J lost 8, with 16 bases in between. This CDR3 has 13 amino acids.

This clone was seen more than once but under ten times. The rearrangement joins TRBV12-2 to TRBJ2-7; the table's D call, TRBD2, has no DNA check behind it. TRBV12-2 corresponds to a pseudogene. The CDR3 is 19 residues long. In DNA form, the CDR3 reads TGTGCAAGTCGCCCGTTTTCACCGTCGTGGCTAGCCCTCATCTACGAGCAGTACTTC. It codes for CASRPFSPSWLALIYEQYF.

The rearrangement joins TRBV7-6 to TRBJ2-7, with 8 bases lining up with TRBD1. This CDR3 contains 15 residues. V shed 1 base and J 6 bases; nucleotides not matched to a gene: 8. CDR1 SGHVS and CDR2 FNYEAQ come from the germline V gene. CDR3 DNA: TGTGCCAGCAGCTTAGAGGGACAGGCTAATTTCGAGCAGTACTTC. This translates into CASSLEGQANFEQYF.

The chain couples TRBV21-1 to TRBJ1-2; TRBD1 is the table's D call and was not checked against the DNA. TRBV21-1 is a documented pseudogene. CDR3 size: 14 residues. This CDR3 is CASSPGQGRHGYTF. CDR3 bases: TGTGCCAGCAGCCCCGGACAGGGGAGACATGGCTACACCTTC.

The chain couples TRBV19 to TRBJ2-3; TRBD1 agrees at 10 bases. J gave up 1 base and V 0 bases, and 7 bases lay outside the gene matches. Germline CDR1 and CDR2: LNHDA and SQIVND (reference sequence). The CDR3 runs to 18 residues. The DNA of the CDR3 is TGTGCCAGTAGTATAGATCCCGCCGGGACAGGGGGCACAGATACGCAGTATTTT. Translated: CASSIDPAGTGGTDTQYF. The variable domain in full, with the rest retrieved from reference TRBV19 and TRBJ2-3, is DGGITQSPKYLFRKEGQNVTLSCEQNLNHDAMYWYRQDPGQGLRLIYYSQIVNDFQKGDIAEGYSVSREKKESFPLTVTSAQKNPTAFYLCASSIDPAGTGGTDTQYFGPGTRLTVL.

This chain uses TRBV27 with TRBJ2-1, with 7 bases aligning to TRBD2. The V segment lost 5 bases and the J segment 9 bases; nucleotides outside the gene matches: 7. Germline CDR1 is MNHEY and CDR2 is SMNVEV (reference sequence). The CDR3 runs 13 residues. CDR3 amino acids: CASSRGLVGEQFF. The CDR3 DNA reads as TGTGCCAGCAGTAGAGGACTAGTTGGTGAGCAGTTCTTC.

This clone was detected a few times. CDR3 bases: TGTGCTAGTGCTCTGAGGGGGAGGGTAGGAGGCGTAGCTTTCTTT. Protein: CASALRGRVGGVAFF. V gene TRBV12-5 combines with J gene TRBJ1-1, with a tentative D call TRBD1 (6 bases). Germline loops: CDR1 LGHNT, CDR2 FRNRAP. This CDR3 comprises 15 residues. Deletions cut 7 bases from V and 10 bases from J, with 25 bases between.

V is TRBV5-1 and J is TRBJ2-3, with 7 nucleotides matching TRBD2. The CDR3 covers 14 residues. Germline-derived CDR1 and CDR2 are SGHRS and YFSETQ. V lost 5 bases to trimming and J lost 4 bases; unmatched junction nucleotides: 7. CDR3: CASRYRGGSDTQYF. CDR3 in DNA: TGCGCCAGCAGATACCGGGGAGGGTCAGATACGCAGTATTTT. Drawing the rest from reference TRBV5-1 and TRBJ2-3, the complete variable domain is KAGVTQTPRYLIKTRGQQVTLSCSPISGHRSVSWYQQTPGQGLQFLFEYFSETQRNKGNFPGRFSGRQFSNSRSEMNVSTLELGDSALYLCASRYRGGSDTQYFGPGTRLTVL.

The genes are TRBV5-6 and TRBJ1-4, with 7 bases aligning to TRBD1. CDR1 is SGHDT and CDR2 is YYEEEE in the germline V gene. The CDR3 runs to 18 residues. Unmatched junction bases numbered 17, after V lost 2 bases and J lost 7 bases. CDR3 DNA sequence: TGTGCCAGCAGCTTATCAAGGGGACAGCGGGGGAGTATTGAAAAACTGTTTTTT. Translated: CASSLSRGQRGSIEKLFF.

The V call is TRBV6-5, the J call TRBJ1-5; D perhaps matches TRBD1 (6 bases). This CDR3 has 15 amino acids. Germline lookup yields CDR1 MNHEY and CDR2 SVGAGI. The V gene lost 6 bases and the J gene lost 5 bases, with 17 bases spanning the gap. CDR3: CASRQGGGLDQPQHF. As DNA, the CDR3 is TGTGCCAGCAGACAGGGAGGGGGTCTGGATCAGCCCCAGCATTTT.

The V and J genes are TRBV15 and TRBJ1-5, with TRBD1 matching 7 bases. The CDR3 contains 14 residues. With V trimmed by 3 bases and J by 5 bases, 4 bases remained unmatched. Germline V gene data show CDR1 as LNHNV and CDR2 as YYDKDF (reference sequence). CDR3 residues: CATSSRDRYQPQHF. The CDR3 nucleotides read TGTGCCACCAGCAGCCGGGACAGATATCAGCCCCAGCATTTT.

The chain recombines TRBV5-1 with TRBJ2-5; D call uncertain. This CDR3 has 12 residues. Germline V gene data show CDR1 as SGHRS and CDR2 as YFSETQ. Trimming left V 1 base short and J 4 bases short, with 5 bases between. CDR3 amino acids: CASSLSRETQYF. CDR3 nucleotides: TGCGCCAGCAGCTTGAGTAGAGAGACCCAGTACTTC.

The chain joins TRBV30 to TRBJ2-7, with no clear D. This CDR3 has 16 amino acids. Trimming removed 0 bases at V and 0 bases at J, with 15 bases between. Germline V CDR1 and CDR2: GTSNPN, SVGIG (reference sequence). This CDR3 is CAWSVHRTKSSYEQYF. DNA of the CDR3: TGTGCCTGGAGTGTACACAGAACCAAAAGCTCCTACGAGCAGTACTTC. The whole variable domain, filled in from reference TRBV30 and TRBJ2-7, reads SQTIHQWPATLVQPVGSPLSLECTVEGTSNPNLYWYRQAAGRGLQLLFYSVGIGQISSEVPQNLSASRPQDRQFILSSKKLLLSDSGFYLCAWSVHRTKSSYEQYFGPGTRLTVT.

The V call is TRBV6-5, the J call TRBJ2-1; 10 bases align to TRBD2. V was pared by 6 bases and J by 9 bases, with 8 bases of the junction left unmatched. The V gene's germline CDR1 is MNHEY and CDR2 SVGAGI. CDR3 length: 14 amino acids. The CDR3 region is CASSSSGSSIEQFF. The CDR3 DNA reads TGTGCCAGCAGCTCTAGCGGGAGTTCAATTGAGCAGTTCTTC.

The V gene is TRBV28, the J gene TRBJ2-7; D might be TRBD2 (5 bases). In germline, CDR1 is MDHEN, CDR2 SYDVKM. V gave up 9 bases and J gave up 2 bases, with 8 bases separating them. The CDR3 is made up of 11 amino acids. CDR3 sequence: CASASTYEQYF. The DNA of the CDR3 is TGTGCCAGTGCTAGCACCTACGAGCAGTACTTC.

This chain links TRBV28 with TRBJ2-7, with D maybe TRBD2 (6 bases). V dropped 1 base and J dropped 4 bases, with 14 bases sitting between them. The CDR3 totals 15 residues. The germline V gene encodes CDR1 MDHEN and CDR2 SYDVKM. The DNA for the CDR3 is TGTGCCAGCAGTTTATTACCGACGGAGGGTTACGAGCAGTACTTC. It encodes CASSLLPTEGYEQYF.

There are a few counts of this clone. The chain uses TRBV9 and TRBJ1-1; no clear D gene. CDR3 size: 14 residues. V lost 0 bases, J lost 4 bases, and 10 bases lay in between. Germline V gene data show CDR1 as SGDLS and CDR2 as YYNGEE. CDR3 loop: CASSVGPGSTEAFF. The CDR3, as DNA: TGTGCCAGCAGCGTAGGTCCGGGGAGCACTGAAGCTTTCTTT.

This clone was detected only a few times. The CDR3 DNA is TGTGCCAGTAGTATAGAACAGGGTCAGCGCGCTTTCTTT. It is translated as CASSIEQGQRAFF. The chain couples TRBV19 to TRBJ1-1; tentative D call: TRBD1 (6 bases). This CDR3 has 13 residues. V gave up 0 bases and J gave up 11 bases, with 13 bases separating them. The germline gives CDR1 LNHDA, CDR2 SQIVND (reference sequence).

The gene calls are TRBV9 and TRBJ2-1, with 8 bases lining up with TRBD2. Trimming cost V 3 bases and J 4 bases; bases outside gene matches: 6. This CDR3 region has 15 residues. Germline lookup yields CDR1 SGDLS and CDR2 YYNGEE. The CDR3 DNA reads TGTGCCAGCAGCGGCGGACTAGCTTCTTACAATGAGCAGTTCTTC. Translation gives CASSGGLASYNEQFF.

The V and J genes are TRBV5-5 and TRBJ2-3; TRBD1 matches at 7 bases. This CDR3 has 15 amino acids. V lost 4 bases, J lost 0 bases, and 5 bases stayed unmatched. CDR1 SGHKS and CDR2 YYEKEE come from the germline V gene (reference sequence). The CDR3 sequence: CASSRTGPSTDTQYF. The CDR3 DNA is TGTGCCAGCAGCAGGACAGGACCGAGCACAGATACGCAGTATTTT. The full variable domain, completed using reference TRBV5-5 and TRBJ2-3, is DAGVTQSPTHLIKTRGQQVTLRCSPISGHKSVSWYQQVLGQGPQFIFQYYEKEERGRGNFPDRFSARQFPNYSSELNVNALLLGDSALYLCASSRTGPSTDTQYFGPGTRLTVL.

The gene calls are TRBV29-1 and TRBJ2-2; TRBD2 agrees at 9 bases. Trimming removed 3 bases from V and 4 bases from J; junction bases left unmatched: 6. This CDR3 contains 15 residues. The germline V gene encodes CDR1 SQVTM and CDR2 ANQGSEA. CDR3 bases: TGCAGCGTTGACCCCCGCGGGAGGGGCACCGGGGAGCTGTTTTTT. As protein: CSVDPRGRGTGELFF.

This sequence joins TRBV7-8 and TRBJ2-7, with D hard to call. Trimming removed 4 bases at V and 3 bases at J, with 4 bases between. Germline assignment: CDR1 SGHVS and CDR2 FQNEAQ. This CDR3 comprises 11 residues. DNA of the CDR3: TGTGCCAGCAGCTATCTCTACGAGCAGTACTTC. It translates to CASSYLYEQYF.

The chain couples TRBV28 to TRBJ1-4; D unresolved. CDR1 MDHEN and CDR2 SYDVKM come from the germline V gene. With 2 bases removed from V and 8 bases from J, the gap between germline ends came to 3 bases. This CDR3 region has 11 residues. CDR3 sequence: CASSLQEKLFF. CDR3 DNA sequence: TGTGCCAGCAGTTTACAGGAAAAACTGTTTTTT.

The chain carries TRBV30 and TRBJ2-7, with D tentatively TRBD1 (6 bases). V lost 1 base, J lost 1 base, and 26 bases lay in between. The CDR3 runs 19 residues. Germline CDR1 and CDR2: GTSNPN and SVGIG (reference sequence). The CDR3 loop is CAWSAFSGEFFSRSYEQYF. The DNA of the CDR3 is TGTGCCTGGAGTGCTTTTTCAGGGGAGTTTTTTTCGAGATCCTACGAGCAGTACTTC.

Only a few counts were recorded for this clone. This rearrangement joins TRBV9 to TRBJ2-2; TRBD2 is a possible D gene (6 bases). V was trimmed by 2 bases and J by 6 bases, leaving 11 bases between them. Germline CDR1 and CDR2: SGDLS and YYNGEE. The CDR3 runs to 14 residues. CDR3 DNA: TGTGCCAGCAGCGTCAGTGGCGGGGCCGGGGAGCTGTTTTTT. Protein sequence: CASSVSGGAGELFF. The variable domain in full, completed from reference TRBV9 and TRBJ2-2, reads DSGVTQTPKHLITATGQRVTLRCSPRSGDLSVYWYQQSLDQGLQFLIQYYNGEERAKGNILERFSAQQFPDLHSELNLSSLELGDSALYFCASSVSGGAGELFFGEGSRLTVL.

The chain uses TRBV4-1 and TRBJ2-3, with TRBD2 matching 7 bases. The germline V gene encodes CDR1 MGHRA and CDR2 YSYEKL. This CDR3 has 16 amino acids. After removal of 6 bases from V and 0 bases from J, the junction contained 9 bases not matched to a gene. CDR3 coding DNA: TGCGCCAGCAGTCGGGGGAGGGGACTAAGCACAGATACGCAGTATTTT. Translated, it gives CASSRGRGLSTDTQYF.

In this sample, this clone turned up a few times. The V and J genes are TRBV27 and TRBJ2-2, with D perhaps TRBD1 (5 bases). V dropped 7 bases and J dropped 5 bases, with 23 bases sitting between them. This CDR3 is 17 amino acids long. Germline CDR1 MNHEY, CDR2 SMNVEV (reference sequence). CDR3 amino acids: CASTNVARGLRTGELFF. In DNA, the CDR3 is TGTGCCAGCACCAATGTTGCTAGGGGCCTGCGAACCGGGGAGCTGTTTTTT.